This TCR beta chain was retrieved from a study of T cells after yellow fever vaccination. The CDR3 length is 18 residues. Germline trimming cut 4 bases from V and 0 bases from J; bases unmatched to any gene: 12. CDR1 MDHEN and CDR2 SYDVKM come from the germline V gene. Via MiXCR, TCRdb re-called the 5' RACE reads, giving one row per CDR3 protein. This table has about 350,000 distinct CDR3 sequences, 8.1% appearing once. V and J are TRBV28 and TRBJ1-5, with TRBD1 matching over 7 bases. This material consisted of PBMCs, taken about 49 days after the first yellow fever vaccination. The sequence was obtained from a man aged 18 to 30 who received the YFV17D yellow fever vaccine. The CDR3 loop reads CASSSLRDRENSNQPQHF. The CDR3 region has the DNA TGTGCCAGCAGTTCGCTTCGGGACAGAGAAAATAGCAATCAGCCCCAGCATTTT.